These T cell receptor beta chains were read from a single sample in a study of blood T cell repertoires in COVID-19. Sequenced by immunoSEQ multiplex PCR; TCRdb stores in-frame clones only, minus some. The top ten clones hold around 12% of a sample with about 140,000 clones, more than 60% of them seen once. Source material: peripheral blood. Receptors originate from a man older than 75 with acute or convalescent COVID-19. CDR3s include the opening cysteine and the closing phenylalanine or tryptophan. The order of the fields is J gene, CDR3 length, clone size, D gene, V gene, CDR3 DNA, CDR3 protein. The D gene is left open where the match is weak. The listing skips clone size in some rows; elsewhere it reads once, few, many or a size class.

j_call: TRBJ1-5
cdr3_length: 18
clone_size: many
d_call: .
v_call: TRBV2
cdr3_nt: TGTGCCAGCAGTGAAAATCAGGGGTACAGGGATTGGTTTCAGCCCCAGCATTTT
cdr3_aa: CASSENQGYRDWFQPQHF

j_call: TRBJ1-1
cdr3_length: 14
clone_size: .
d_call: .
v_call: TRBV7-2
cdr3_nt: TGTGCCAGCAGCTTTGACAGGTTGAACACTGAAGCTTTCTTT
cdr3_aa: CASSFDRLNTEAFF

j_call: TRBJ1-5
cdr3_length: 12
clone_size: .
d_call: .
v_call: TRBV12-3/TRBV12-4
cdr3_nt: TGTGCCAGCAGTTTGGAGGGTCAGCCCCAGCATTTT
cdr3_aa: CASSLEGQPQHF

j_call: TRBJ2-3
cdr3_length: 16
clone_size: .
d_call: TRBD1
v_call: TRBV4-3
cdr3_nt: TGCGCCAGCAGCCAAGTAACAGGGGGCTTGACAGATACGCAGTATTTT
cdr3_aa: CASSQVTGGLTDTQYF

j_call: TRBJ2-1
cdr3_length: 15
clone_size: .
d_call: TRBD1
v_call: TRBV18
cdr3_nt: TGTGCCAGCTCACTAGCCCGGGACAGTAACAATGAGCAGTTCTTC
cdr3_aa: CASSLARDSNNEQFF

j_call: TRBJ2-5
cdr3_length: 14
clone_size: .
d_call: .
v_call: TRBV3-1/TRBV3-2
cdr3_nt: TGTGCCAGCAGCCGCCTCCAGGGGGGCGAGACCCAGTACTTC
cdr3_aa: CASSRLQGGETQYF

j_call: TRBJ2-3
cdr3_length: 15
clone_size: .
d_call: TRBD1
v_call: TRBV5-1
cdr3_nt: TGCGCCAGCAGCCACGACAGGGCTAGCACAGATACGCAGTATTTT
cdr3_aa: CASSHDRASTDTQYF

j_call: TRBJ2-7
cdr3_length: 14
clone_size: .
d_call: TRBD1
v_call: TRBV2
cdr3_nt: TGTGCCAGCAGCGTAACAGGGGTCGGTTACGAGCAGTACTTC
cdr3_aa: CASSVTGVGYEQYF

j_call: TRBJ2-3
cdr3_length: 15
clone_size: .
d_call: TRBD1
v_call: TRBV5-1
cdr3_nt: TGCGCCAGCAGCTCACGGGGACAGCAAGCAGATACGCAGTATTTT
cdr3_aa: CASSSRGQQADTQYF

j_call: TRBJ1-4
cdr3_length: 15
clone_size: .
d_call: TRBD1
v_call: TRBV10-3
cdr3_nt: TGTGCCATCAGTGAGTCAGGACAGGGAGGAGAAAAACTGTTTTTT
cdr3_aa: CAISESGQGGEKLFF

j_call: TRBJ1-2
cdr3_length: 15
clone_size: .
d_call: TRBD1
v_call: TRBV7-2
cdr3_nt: TGTGCCAGCAGCCGGACCGACGGGACAGGGACCGGCTACACCTTC
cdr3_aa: CASSRTDGTGTGYTF

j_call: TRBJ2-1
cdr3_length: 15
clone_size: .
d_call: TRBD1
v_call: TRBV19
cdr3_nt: TGTGCCAGTAGAAAAGGACAGGGGGCCTACAATGAGCAGTTCTTC
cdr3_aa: CASRKGQGAYNEQFF

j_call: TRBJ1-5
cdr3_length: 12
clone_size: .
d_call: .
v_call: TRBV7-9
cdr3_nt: TGTGCCAGCACCTGGGGGGATCAGCCCCAGCATTTT
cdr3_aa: CASTWGDQPQHF

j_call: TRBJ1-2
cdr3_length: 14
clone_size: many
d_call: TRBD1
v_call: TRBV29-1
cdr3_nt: TGCAGCGTTGAAGGCGTGGGACAGGTTGACGGCTACACCTTC
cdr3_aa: CSVEGVGQVDGYTF

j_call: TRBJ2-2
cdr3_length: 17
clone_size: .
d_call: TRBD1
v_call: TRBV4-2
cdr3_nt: TGTGCCAGCAGCCAAGGAGAGGGGGCAGATACCACCGGGGAGCTGTTTTTT
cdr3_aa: CASSQGEGADTTGELFF

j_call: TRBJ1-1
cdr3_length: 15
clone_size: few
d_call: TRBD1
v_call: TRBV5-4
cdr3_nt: TGTGCCAGCAGCTTCGGGACAGGGGCGGGCACTGAAGCTTTCTTT
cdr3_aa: CASSFGTGAGTEAFF

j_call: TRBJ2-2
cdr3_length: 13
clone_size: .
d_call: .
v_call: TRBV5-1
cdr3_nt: TGCGCCAGCAGCCTAGTATCCGAGGGGGAGCTGTTTTTT
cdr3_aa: CASSLVSEGELFF

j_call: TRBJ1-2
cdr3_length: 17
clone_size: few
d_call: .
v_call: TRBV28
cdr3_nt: TGTGCCAGCACCAAACCCGGAACGGGGGTAGGTGGCTATGGCTACACCTTC
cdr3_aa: CASTKPGTGVGGYGYTF

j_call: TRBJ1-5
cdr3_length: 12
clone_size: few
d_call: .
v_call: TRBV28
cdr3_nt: TGTGCCAGCAGACAGGACGTTCAGCCCCAGCATTTT
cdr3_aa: CASRQDVQPQHF

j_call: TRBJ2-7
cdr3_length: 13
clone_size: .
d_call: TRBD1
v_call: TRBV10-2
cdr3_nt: TGCGCCAGCCGGGGACAGGCGACCTACGAGCAGTACTTC
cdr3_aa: CASRGQATYEQYF

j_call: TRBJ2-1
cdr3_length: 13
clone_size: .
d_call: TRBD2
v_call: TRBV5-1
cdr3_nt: TGCGCCAGCAGCGCCGGGACTAGCGGGGAGCAGTTCTTC
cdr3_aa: CASSAGTSGEQFF

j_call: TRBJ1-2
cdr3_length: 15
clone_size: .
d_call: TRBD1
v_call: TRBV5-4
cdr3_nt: TGTGCCAGCAGCATCCGACAGGGAGCTAACTATGGCTACACCTTC
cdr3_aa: CASSIRQGANYGYTF

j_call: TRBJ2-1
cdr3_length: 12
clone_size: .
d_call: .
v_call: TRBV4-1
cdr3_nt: TGCGCCAGCAGCCTCTTCATCGGTGAGCAGTTCTTC
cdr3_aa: CASSLFIGEQFF

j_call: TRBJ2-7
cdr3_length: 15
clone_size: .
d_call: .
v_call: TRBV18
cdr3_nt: TGTGCCAGCTCACCCTTCGTAGGGAGCTCCTACGAGCAGTACTTC
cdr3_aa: CASSPFVGSSYEQYF

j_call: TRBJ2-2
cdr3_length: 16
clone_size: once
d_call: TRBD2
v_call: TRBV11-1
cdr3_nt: TGTGCCAGCAGCCTCCTAGCGGGGGGGAACACCGGGGAGCTGTTTTTT
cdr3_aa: CASSLLAGGNTGELFF

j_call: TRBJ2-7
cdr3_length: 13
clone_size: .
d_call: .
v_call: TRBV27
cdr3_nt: TGTGCCAGCATGGGCGGGGCCTCCTACGAGCAGTACTTC
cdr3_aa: CASMGGASYEQYF